The rows below give T cell receptor beta chains drawn from one sample of a study of control samples from healthy donors and cancer patients. The repertoire was sequenced with immunoSEQ multiplex PCR; TCRdb's copy has only in-frame clones and lacks some. In the table there are 110,000 to 150,000 clones, around 86% of which are singletons. The sequenced sample consisted of blood. These receptors all stem from a man aged 25-40 years in good health. The CDR3 runs from the conserved cysteine through the conserved F or W. Fields, in order: V gene, clone size, D gene, J gene, CDR3 protein, CDR3 DNA. D genes are given only for firm matches. Clone size is shown for a subset of rows, as once, few, many or a class of expanded clone.

v_gene: TRBV7-9
abundance: -
d_gene: -
j_gene: TRBJ2-7
CDR3aa: CASSTRDAPYEQYF
CDR3nt: TGTGCCAGCAGCACCCGGGACGCCCCCTACGAGCAGTACTTC

v_gene: TRBV4-3
abundance: -
d_gene: TRBD2
j_gene: TRBJ2-1
CDR3aa: CASSQDLTSGGPSYNEQFF
CDR3nt: TGCGCCAGCAGCCAAGATTTGACTAGCGGGGGGCCGTCCTACAATGAGCAGTTCTTC

v_gene: TRBV2
abundance: -
d_gene: TRBD2
j_gene: TRBJ2-1
CDR3aa: CAGGGSYTSGRYEQFF
CDR3nt: TGTGCCGGAGGGGGCTCCTACACTAGCGGGAGATACGAGCAGTTCTTC

v_gene: TRBV27
abundance: -
d_gene: -
j_gene: TRBJ2-7
CDR3aa: CAQNKAEQYF
CDR3nt: TGTGCCCAAAATAAGGCCGAGCAGTACTTC

v_gene: TRBV19
abundance: -
d_gene: -
j_gene: TRBJ1-5
CDR3aa: CASKRQGSDQPQHF
CDR3nt: TGTGCCAGTAAGCGTCAGGGTAGCGATCAGCCCCAGCATTTT

v_gene: TRBV7-3
abundance: -
d_gene: -
j_gene: TRBJ2-1
CDR3aa: CASSLYSNSYNEQFF
CDR3nt: TGTGCCAGCAGCTTATATTCTAACTCCTACAATGAGCAGTTCTTC

v_gene: TRBV7-9
abundance: -
d_gene: TRBD2
j_gene: TRBJ2-5
CDR3aa: CASSSTSGARGGRMTQYF
CDR3nt: TGTGCCAGCAGCTCCACGAGTGGGGCGCGGGGGGGTCGTATGACCCAGTACTTC

v_gene: TRBV11-1
abundance: -
d_gene: TRBD1
j_gene: TRBJ1-1
CDR3aa: CASSGATGGRTEAFF
CDR3nt: TGTGCCAGCAGCGGAGCGACAGGGGGCCGGACTGAAGCTTTCTTT

v_gene: TRBV18
abundance: -
d_gene: TRBD1
j_gene: TRBJ2-7
CDR3aa: CASSPPRGRGYEQYF
CDR3nt: TGTGCCAGCTCACCACCTAGGGGGCGCGGATACGAGCAGTACTTC

v_gene: TRBV7-9
abundance: -
d_gene: TRBD1
j_gene: TRBJ1-1
CDR3aa: CASSFLLQGGEAFF
CDR3nt: TGTGCCAGCAGCTTTCTACTACAGGGGGGTGAAGCTTTCTTT

v_gene: TRBV7-2
abundance: -
d_gene: -
j_gene: TRBJ1-3
CDR3aa: CASSLIVGGSGNTIYF
CDR3nt: TGTGCCAGCAGCTTAATAGTCGGGGGGTCTGGAAACACCATATATTTT

v_gene: TRBV2
abundance: few
d_gene: TRBD2
j_gene: TRBJ2-3
CDR3aa: CASSEVSGSYTQYF
CDR3nt: TGTGCCAGCAGTGAAGTTAGCGGGAGTTATACGCAGTATTTT

v_gene: TRBV7-3
abundance: once
d_gene: -
j_gene: TRBJ1-1
CDR3aa: CASSLEGNTEAFF
CDR3nt: TGTGCCAGCAGCTTGGAAGGGAACACTGAAGCTTTCTTT

v_gene: TRBV4-3
abundance: -
d_gene: -
j_gene: TRBJ1-2
CDR3aa: CASSQDWLTLGGYTF
CDR3nt: TGCGCCAGCAGCCAAGATTGGTTAACCTTGGGCGGCTACACCTTC

v_gene: TRBV4-3
abundance: -
d_gene: -
j_gene: TRBJ2-7
CDR3aa: CASSQDLRNEQYF
CDR3nt: TGCGCCAGCAGCCAAGACCTCCGAAACGAGCAGTACTTC

v_gene: TRBV7-2
abundance: -
d_gene: -
j_gene: TRBJ2-1
CDR3aa: CASSFTWGDEQFF
CDR3nt: TGTGCCAGCAGCTTCACGTGGGGTGATGAGCAGTTCTTC

v_gene: TRBV4-1
abundance: -
d_gene: -
j_gene: TRBJ2-1
CDR3aa: CASSQASASSYNEQFF
CDR3nt: TGCGCCAGCAGCCAAGCTAGCGCGAGCTCCTACAATGAGCAGTTCTTC

v_gene: TRBV9
abundance: -
d_gene: -
j_gene: TRBJ1-1
CDR3aa: CASSSNTEAFF
CDR3nt: TGTGCCAGCAGCTCGAACACTGAAGCTTTCTTT

v_gene: TRBV18
abundance: -
d_gene: TRBD1
j_gene: TRBJ2-1
CDR3aa: CASSPFAGTGGNEQFF
CDR3nt: TGTGCCAGCTCACCATTCGCCGGGACAGGGGGCAACGAGCAGTTCTTC

v_gene: TRBV5-1
abundance: -
d_gene: TRBD2
j_gene: TRBJ2-7
CDR3aa: CASSLGAGPAYEQYF
CDR3nt: TGCGCCAGCAGCTTGGGAGCGGGGCCGGCCTACGAGCAGTACTTC

v_gene: TRBV7-3
abundance: -
d_gene: TRBD2
j_gene: TRBJ2-2
CDR3aa: CASSRTTSGAYTGELFF
CDR3nt: TGTGCCAGCAGCCGTACAACTAGCGGGGCGTACACCGGGGAGCTGTTTTTT

v_gene: TRBV11-2
abundance: -
d_gene: -
j_gene: TRBJ1-5
CDR3aa: CASSSPTGPQHF
CDR3nt: TGTGCCAGCAGCTCCCCGACAGGTCCCCAGCATTTT

v_gene: TRBV18
abundance: -
d_gene: -
j_gene: TRBJ1-1
CDR3aa: CASSRQAGLEAFF
CDR3nt: TGTGCCAGCTCACGGCAAGCGGGGCTTGAAGCTTTCTTT

v_gene: TRBV4-1
abundance: many
d_gene: -
j_gene: TRBJ1-6
CDR3aa: CASSQYPQENYNSPLHF
CDR3nt: TGCGCCAGCAGCCAATATCCCCAGGAGAACTATAATTCACCCCTCCACTTT

v_gene: TRBV5-4
abundance: -
d_gene: TRBD1
j_gene: TRBJ2-5
CDR3aa: CASSGDSLGEETQYF
CDR3nt: TGTGCCAGCAGCGGGGACAGCCTAGGCGAGGAGACCCAGTACTTC

v_gene: TRBV24-1
abundance: -
d_gene: -
j_gene: TRBJ2-3
CDR3aa: CATSEGGAGANTQYF
CDR3nt: TGTGCCACCAGTGAGGGGGGGGCGGGAGCAAATACGCAGTATTTT

v_gene: TRBV5-1
abundance: -
d_gene: TRBD1
j_gene: TRBJ2-5
CDR3aa: CASSRTGQETQYF
CDR3nt: TGCGCCAGCAGCCGGACAGGGCAAGAGACCCAGTACTTC

v_gene: TRBV11-2
abundance: -
d_gene: TRBD1
j_gene: TRBJ1-2
CDR3aa: CASTETGRNYGYTF
CDR3nt: TGTGCCAGCACCGAGACAGGGAGGAACTATGGCTACACCTTC

v_gene: TRBV18
abundance: -
d_gene: -
j_gene: TRBJ1-5
CDR3aa: CASSPTEQGPGGPQHF
CDR3nt: TGTGCCAGCTCACCAACTGAACAGGGACCGGGGGGGCCCCAGCATTTT

v_gene: TRBV4-2
abundance: -
d_gene: -
j_gene: TRBJ1-1
CDR3aa: CASSQESPRAEAFF
CDR3nt: TGTGCCAGCAGCCAAGAATCTCCGAGGGCTGAAGCTTTCTTT

v_gene: TRBV11-3
abundance: -
d_gene: -
j_gene: TRBJ2-7
CDR3aa: CASSSAGSNEQYF
CDR3nt: TGTGCCAGCAGCTCTGCAGGGAGCAACGAGCAGTACTTC

v_gene: TRBV27
abundance: -
d_gene: -
j_gene: TRBJ1-1
CDR3aa: CASSLRGGNTEAFF
CDR3nt: TGTGCCAGCAGCCTACGGGGGGGGAACACTGAAGCTTTCTTT

v_gene: TRBV19
abundance: -
d_gene: -
j_gene: TRBJ1-4
CDR3aa: CASSIGGEYEKLFF
CDR3nt: TGTGCCAGTAGTATAGGCGGGGAGTATGAAAAACTGTTTTTT

v_gene: TRBV29-1
abundance: -
d_gene: TRBD2
j_gene: TRBJ2-7
CDR3aa: CSVLGLAYEQYF
CDR3nt: TGCAGCGTGCTGGGACTAGCCTACGAGCAGTACTTC

v_gene: TRBV2
abundance: -
d_gene: -
j_gene: TRBJ2-5
CDR3aa: CASSEEGQAHQETQYF
CDR3nt: TGTGCCAGCAGTGAAGAGGGGCAGGCCCACCAAGAGACCCAGTACTTC

v_gene: TRBV29-1
abundance: -
d_gene: -
j_gene: TRBJ2-7
CDR3aa: CSGQPTTAGEQYF
CDR3nt: TGCAGCGGTCAGCCCACCACAGCGGGTGAGCAGTACTTC

v_gene: TRBV6-5
abundance: -
d_gene: TRBD1
j_gene: TRBJ2-7
CDR3aa: CASSPWDRADYEQYF
CDR3nt: TGTGCCAGCAGTCCTTGGGACAGGGCCGACTACGAGCAGTACTTC

v_gene: TRBV9
abundance: -
d_gene: -
j_gene: TRBJ2-7
CDR3aa: CASTRSWTGEQYF
CDR3nt: TGTGCCAGCACCCGGTCATGGACGGGGGAGCAGTACTTC

v_gene: TRBV25-1
abundance: -
d_gene: -
j_gene: TRBJ2-3
CDR3aa: CASSESRTDTDTQYF
CDR3nt: TGTGCCAGCAGTGAATCTAGGACGGACACAGATACGCAGTATTTT

v_gene: TRBV12-3/TRBV12-4
abundance: -
d_gene: -
j_gene: TRBJ2-7
CDR3aa: CASRQGYEQYF
CDR3nt: TGTGCCAGCAGGCAGGGCTACGAGCAGTACTTC

v_gene: TRBV19
abundance: -
d_gene: -
j_gene: TRBJ1-6
CDR3aa: CASSIPLHNSPLHF
CDR3nt: TGTGCCAGTAGTATTCCTCTTCACAATTCACCCCTCCACTTT